This entry is about one T cell receptor (beta chain). This receptor's antigen is unknown. No much larger clone exists at a distance of one base, and base qualities are not known. From cysteine to phenylalanine, the CDR3 is 13 amino acids long. Only the CDR3 DNA stays, 39 bases, in frame from base 1. The germline V gene supplies CDR1 MNHEY and CDR2 SVGAGI. The V end loses 3 bases and the J end loses 0 bases, and a stretch of 3 bases separates them. The time point label, as the study defines it: baseline before first vaccination. The vaccinee samples were drawn from two UK trials, COV001 and COV002, one of which was a single-blind randomized controlled phase 2/3 trial testing AZD1222 (ChAdOx1 nCoV-19) in healthy adults. For TCRbeta chain sequencing, PBMC samples were collected from trial participants at day 0 and at day 28 after the second dose. The data originate from a study of T cell responses to AZD1222 COVID-19 vaccine (dated by TCRdb to the early 2020s). For the wider study: AZD1222 recipients whose second dose came at about 4 weeks and those whose second dose came at about 12 weeks were combined into one group, since spike-specific TCR depth and breadth did not differ between the two schedules. TCR sequencing covered 233 trial participants: about 210 given two doses of AZD1222 and some 25 given two doses of MenACWY control vaccine. Trial participants were enrolled by age into 18-55, 56-69 and 70-plus year subgroups, with around 150, 28 and 57 TCR-sequenced participants respectively. What the authors observed across the whole study: Vaccine-associated CD4 TCRs spanned the whole spike protein, with dominant responses in regions 160-218 and 743-854. Nearly half of unique spike-specific TCRs reportedly recognized epitopes outside regions mutated in the B.1.351 and B.1.1.7 variants. The 56-69-year group was small, and its depth increase did not reach significance, likely because of low power. Conclusions about previously exposed vaccinees are limited, since just five or six AZD1222 recipients were seropositive for SARS-CoV-2 at baseline. Participants were mostly white British, with more females than males. The authors suggested clonal diversity may have been underestimated. Spike-specific TCR breadth and depth rose significantly after two AZD1222 doses compared with day 0 and with MenACWY recipients. Because no day 14 peak-response samples were available, the repertoires could be characterized only after the peak T cell response.

The CDR3 regions of human TCRbeta chains were subjected to immunosequencing. The paper's data handling went like this. Repertoire TCRs were checked for matches against a reference library of SARS-CoV-2-specific TCRs that had been generated using the MIRA antigen-specificity platform. Breadth was defined as the fraction of unique TCRs that were SARS-CoV-2-associated. Depth was defined as the fraction of total T cells that were SARS-CoV-2-associated. Each spike-specific TCR was assigned to its reactive spike region and to a CD4 or CD8 class using the MIRA data. Log10-transformed breadth and depth values were compared by one-way ANOVA with Sidak's multiple comparisons tests. TCRdb's version of the immuneACCESS table is confined to in-frame rearrangements and falls short of the full clone set. An unresolved V gene accounts for under half of the shortfall where checked; the remainder is of unknown origin. Clonal size and the V and J genes are those of that table, whereas D and trimming came from the DNA. In this sample the table shows approximately 100,000 clones, 87% of which occur a single time. The ten largest make up approximately 4.7% of the sample.

The input for sequencing was peripheral blood, taken on day 0 of AZD1222 vaccination. This sequence uses TRBV6-5 and TRBJ1-5, with no confidently assigned D gene. This receptor was taken from an adult in good health. This receptor carries the CDR3 CASSYGSNQPQHF. The nucleotides read TGTGCCAGCAGTTATGGTAGCAATCAGCCCCAGCATTTT.